This TCR beta chain was documented in a study of T cell responses to AZD1222 COVID-19 vaccine. The germline V gene encodes CDR1 SGHAT and CDR2 FQNNGV. Trimming took off 5 bases at V and 8 bases at J, with 15 bases between the two ends. This CDR3 comprises 13 residues. As regards this clone: Its antigen is unknown.

Study results and limitations: The study found Spike-specific TCR breadth and depth rose after two AZD1222 doses.

The method was immunoSEQ multiplex PCR; TCRdb's version includes in-frame clones alone and lacks a portion of them. This sample yields 150,000 to 180,000 clones, of which approximately 90% are seen a single time; 3% to 3.5% belongs to the top ten. The chain carries TRBV11-2 and TRBJ1-2; perhaps TRBD1 as D (5 bases). This TCR was sampled from an adult in good health. Specimen: peripheral blood, collected on day 0 of AZD1222 vaccination. The CDR3 DNA sequence: TGTGCCAGCAGCCGGGACTTTTTCGGAGGCTACACCTTC. This sequence encodes CASSRDFFGGYTF.